Given below is one TCR beta chain in context. The data are from a study of technical replicates of blood from a few donors. Sequenced by immunoSEQ multiplex PCR; TCRdb stores in-frame clones only, minus some. Of nearly 95,000 clones listed, almost 97% are singletons. Germline CDR1 reads SGHNT; CDR2 reads YYREEE (reference sequence). J was trimmed by 4 bases and V by 4 bases; bases with no gene match: 2. CDR3 length: 15 residues. J is TRBJ2-1 and V is TRBV5-4; 13 bases agree with TRBD2. The source is a human donor in good health. The sequenced sample consisted of T cells isolated from PBMCs. This CDR3 is CASSGTSGIYNEQFF. CDR3 DNA sequence: TGTGCCAGCAGCGGGACTAGCGGGATTTACAATGAGCAGTTCTTC.